The rows below give T cell receptor beta chains drawn from one sample of a study of blood T cells in healthy people across ages. MiXCR, run by TCRdb on the 5' RACE reads, gives a single entry per CDR3 protein. The table shows 1,800,000 or so distinct CDR3 sequences, with around 42% occurring only once. The sequencing input was blood. The receptors come from a human donor in good health. CDR3s leave out the opening cysteine and the closing phenylalanine or tryptophan. Each record gives: V gene, clone size, CDR3 protein. Size values are once, few and many counts, or a class for expanded clones, and some rows have none.

TRBV3-1	NA	ASNQEPRDYEQY
TRBV7-9	few	ASSQSGTLYEQY
TRBV7-3	few	ASSPQRGEQETQY
TRBV6-6	NA	ASSPRTPNTEAF
TRBV27	NA	AGSPPSRTRNTEAF
TRBV5-1	few	ASSPGKAQDTQY
TRBV6-2/TRBV6-3	NA	ASRVSTVHPYEQY
TRBV29-1	NA	SVELDVTEAF
TRBV20-1	NA	SARDPGVSGTDTQY
TRBV20-1	once	SARARTGGNQPQH
TRBV29-1	NA	SVAPGSNTEAF
TRBV10-3	few	AIPGKPGPIYGYT
TRBV20-1	few	SASGTREAQY
TRBV11-1	few	ASSSSPVDTQY
TRBV7-6	few	ASSLSDQRGETQY
TRBV9	NA	ASSVGVTSYEQY
TRBV7-2	NA	ASSFLAAYEQY
TRBV20-1	NA	SAREGDRGSGANVPT
TRBV11-2	few	ASRNRAGGSYFTANEQF
TRBV7-2	few	ASSRDRGRGSADTQY
TRBV2	few	ASSEFSGPTLAGANVLT
TRBV20-1	once	SARPPLGRYTSGSQETQY
TRBV29-1	many	SVDRDGESTDTQY
TRBV20-1	NA	SARELAFTYNEQY
TRBV24-1	NA	ATSDTGTRDANEQF
TRBV4-1	NA	ASSQVTWGTDTQY